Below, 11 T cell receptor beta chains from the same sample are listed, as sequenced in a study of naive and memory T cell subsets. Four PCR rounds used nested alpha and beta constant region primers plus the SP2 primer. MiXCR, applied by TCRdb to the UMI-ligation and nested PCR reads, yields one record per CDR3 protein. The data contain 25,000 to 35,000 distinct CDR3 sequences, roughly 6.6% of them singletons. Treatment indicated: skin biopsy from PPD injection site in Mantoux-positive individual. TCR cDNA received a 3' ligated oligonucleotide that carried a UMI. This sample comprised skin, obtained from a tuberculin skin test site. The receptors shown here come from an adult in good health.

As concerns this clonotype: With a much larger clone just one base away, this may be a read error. The CDR3 protein is CASGVGGRNSPLHF. DNA for the CDR3: TGTGCCAGCGGGGTTGGGGGCCGTAATTCACCCCTCCACTTT. The chain recombines TRBV13 with TRBJ1-6; the D gene is possibly TRBD1 (6 bases). Germline CDR1 is PRHDT and CDR2 is FYEKMQ (reference sequence). CDR3 length: 14 amino acids. Trimming took off 8 bases at V and 6 bases at J, with 14 bases between the two ends.

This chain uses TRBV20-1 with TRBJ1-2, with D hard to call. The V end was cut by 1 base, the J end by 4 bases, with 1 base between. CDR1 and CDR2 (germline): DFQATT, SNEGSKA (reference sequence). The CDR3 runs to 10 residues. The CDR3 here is CSARGYGYTF. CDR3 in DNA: TGCAGTGCTAGAGGCTATGGCTACACCTTC.

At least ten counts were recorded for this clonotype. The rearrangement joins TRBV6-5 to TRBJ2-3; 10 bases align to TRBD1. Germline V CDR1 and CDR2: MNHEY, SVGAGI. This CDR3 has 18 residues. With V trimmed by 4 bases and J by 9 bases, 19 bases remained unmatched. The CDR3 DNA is TGTGCCAGCAGTTCCACACCGACAGGGGGCGATAAGTGGTGGACGCAGTATTTT. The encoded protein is CASSSTPTGGDKWWTQYF.

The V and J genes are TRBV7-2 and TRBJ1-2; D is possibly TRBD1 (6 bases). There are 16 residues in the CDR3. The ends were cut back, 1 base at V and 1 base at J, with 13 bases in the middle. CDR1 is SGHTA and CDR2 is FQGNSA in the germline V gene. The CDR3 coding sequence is TGTGCCAGCAGCTTAGTATCTAGGGGGTATAACTATGGCTACACCTTC. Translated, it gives CASSLVSRGYNYGYTF.

The CDR3 nucleotides are TGTGCCAGCAGCTTGGGGCTAGCGGGACGTACCGGGGAGCTGTTTTTT. Amino acids: CASSLGLAGRTGELFF. The genes are TRBV5-5 and TRBJ2-2, with 9 bases aligning to TRBD2. The length of the CDR3 is 16 residues. Germline CDR1 is SGHKS and CDR2 is YYEKEE (reference sequence). The V segment lost 0 bases and the J segment 5 bases; nucleotides outside the gene matches: 5.

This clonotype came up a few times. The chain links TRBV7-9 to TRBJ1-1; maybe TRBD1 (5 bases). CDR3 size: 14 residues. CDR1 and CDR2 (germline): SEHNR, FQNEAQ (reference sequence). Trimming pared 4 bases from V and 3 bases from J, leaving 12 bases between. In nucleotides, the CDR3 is TGTGCCAGCAGCTCCATGATGGGGGACACTGAAGCTTTCTTT. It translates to CASSSMMGDTEAFF. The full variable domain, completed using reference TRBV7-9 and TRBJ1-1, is DTGVSQNPRHKITKRGQNVTFRCDPISEHNRLYWYRQTLGQGPEFLTYFQNEAQLEKSRLLSDRFSAERPKGSFSTLEIQRTEQGDSAMYLCASSSMMGDTEAFFGQGTRLTVV.

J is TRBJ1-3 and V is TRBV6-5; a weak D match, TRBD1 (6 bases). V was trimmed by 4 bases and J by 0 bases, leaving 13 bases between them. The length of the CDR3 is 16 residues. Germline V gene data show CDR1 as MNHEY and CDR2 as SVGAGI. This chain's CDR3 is CASSLNRVSSGNTIYF. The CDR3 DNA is TGTGCCAGCAGTTTGAACAGGGTTAGCTCTGGAAACACCATATATTTT.

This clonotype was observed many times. The CDR3 protein is CASSLASADKFGQYF. CDR3 coding DNA: TGTGCCAGCAGCTTAGCCAGCGCCGACAAATTCGGACAGTACTTC. The rearrangement links TRBV7-9 to TRBJ2-7, with D unclear. Germline values: CDR1 SEHNR, CDR2 FQNEAQ (reference sequence). The V end lost 0 bases, the J end lost 10 bases, and 19 bases lay between the germline ends. The CDR3 is 15 residues long.

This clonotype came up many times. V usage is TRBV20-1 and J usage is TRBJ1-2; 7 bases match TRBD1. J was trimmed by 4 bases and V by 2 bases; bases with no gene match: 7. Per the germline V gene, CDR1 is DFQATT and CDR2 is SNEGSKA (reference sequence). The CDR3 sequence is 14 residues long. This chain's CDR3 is CSARTLTGFYGYTF. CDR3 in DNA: TGCAGTGCTAGAACGCTGACAGGGTTCTATGGCTACACCTTC.

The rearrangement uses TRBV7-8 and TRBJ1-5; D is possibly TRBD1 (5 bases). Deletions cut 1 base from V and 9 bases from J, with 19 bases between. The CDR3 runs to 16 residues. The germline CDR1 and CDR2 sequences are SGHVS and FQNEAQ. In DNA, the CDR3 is TGTGCCAGCAGCTTAGATGACAGAGCGCCCGGATCGCCCCAGCATTTT. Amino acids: CASSLDDRAPGSPQHF.

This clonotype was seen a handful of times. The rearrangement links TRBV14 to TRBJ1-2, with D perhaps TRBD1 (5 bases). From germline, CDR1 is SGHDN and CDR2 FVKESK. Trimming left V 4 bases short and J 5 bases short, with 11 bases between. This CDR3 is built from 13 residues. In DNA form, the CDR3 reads TGTGCCAGCAGCCCGGGCGGGGCTTATGGCTACACCTTC. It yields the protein CASSPGGAYGYTF.